Listed here are 16 T cell receptor beta chains from one sample, sequenced in a study of T cell responses to AZD1222 COVID-19 vaccine. Using immunoSEQ multiplex PCR, the repertoire was profiled, and TCRdb retains in-frame clones only, with some absent. The profile shows about 89,000 clones, 70% to 90% of them singletons. The sequencing used peripheral blood, collected 28 days after the second AZD1222 dose. The receptors shown here come from an adult who received the AZD1222 COVID-19 vaccine.

The chain carries TRBV9 and TRBJ2-7; tentative D call: TRBD1 (6 bases). Germline-derived CDR1 and CDR2 are SGDLS and YYNGEE. Trimming took 4 bases from V and 3 from J, leaving 17 bases between them. The CDR3 runs 15 residues. CDR3 sequence: CASSQEGVALYEQYF. In DNA form, the CDR3 reads TGTGCCAGCAGCCAAGAGGGGGTGGCCCTCTACGAGCAGTACTTC.

This clone was seen only a few times. The genes are TRBV5-1 and TRBJ2-3; 10 positions match TRBD2. The CDR3 contains 16 residues. V lost 0 bases, J lost 5 bases, and 6 bases stayed unmatched. Germline-derived CDR1 and CDR2 are SGHRS and YFSETQ. CDR3 in amino acids: CASSLASGGALDTQYF. For the CDR3, the DNA is TGCGCCAGCAGCTTGGCCAGCGGGGGGGCTCTAGATACGCAGTATTTT.

This clone was observed once. This chain links TRBV16 with TRBJ1-5; D is unclear. Between the trimmed V and J ends, which lost 2 bases and 0 bases, there was a span of 8 bases. CDR1 KGHSY and CDR2 FQNENV come from the germline V gene. CDR3 length: 15 residues. CDR3 residues: CASSQRSGSNQPQHF. CDR3 nucleotide sequence: TGTGCCAGCAGCCAACGGAGTGGTAGCAATCAGCCCCAGCATTTT.

This chain connects TRBV5-1 to TRBJ1-1; D unclear. CDR3 length equals 14 residues. CDR1 SGHRS and CDR2 YFSETQ come from the germline V gene. With 1 base removed from V and 4 bases from J, the gap between germline ends came to 11 bases. CDR3 bases: TGCGCCAGCAGCTTGTCAGGTGGGGTCACTGAAGCTTTCTTT. Its protein product is CASSLSGGVTEAFF.

This clone came up a few times. V is TRBV6-5 and J is TRBJ1-5, with D tentatively TRBD1 (5 bases). This CDR3 comprises 14 residues. CDR1 MNHEY and CDR2 SVGAGI come from the germline V gene. V lost 0 bases to trimming and J lost 4 bases, with 7 bases between them. The CDR3 loop is CASSYSRGNQPQHF. The DNA of the CDR3 is TGTGCCAGCAGTTACTCAAGGGGAAATCAGCCCCAGCATTTT.

This chain uses TRBV12-5 with TRBJ1-1; a weak D match, TRBD1 (5 bases). Trimming stripped 6 bases from V and 1 base from J, with 6 bases between. CDR3 length: 12 residues. Germline assignment: CDR1 LGHNT and CDR2 FRNRAP. The CDR3 protein is CASGTGNTEAFF. The DNA for the CDR3 is TGTGCTAGTGGCACAGGGAACACTGAAGCTTTCTTT. Complete variable domain (other parts from reference TRBV12-5 and TRBJ1-1): DARVTQTPRHKVTEMGQEVTMRCQPILGHNTVFWYRQTMMQGLELLAYFRNRAPLDDSGMPKDRFSAEMPDATLATLKIQPSEPRDSAVYFCASGTGNTEAFFGQGTRLTVV.

The V gene is TRBV9, the J gene TRBJ1-5; no reliable D call. Germline V lookup: CDR1 SGDLS, CDR2 YYNGEE. The CDR3 sequence is 13 residues long. Trimming left V 5 bases short and J 1 base short, with 7 bases between. The CDR3 bases are TGTGCCAGCAGTAAGGCCAGCAATCAGCCCCAGCATTTT. It encodes CASSKASNQPQHF.

V and J are TRBV5-4 and TRBJ2-6; no clear D gene. Trimming took 4 bases from V and 4 from J, leaving 12 bases between them. The CDR3 spans 15 residues. CDR1 and CDR2 (germline): SGHNT, YYREEE (reference sequence). In DNA form, the CDR3 reads TGTGCCAGCAGCAGTGGCCAGTTCGGGGCCAACGTCCTGACTTTC. This sequence encodes CASSSGQFGANVLTF.

This clone was detected only once. The chain recombines TRBV14 with TRBJ1-2, with D unresolved. V gave up 1 base and J gave up 3 bases, with 6 bases separating them. Germline V gene lookup returns CDR1 SGHDN and CDR2 FVKESK. The CDR3 has 13 residues. CDR3 sequence (DNA): TGTGCCAGCAGCCAAGGGGCGTACTATGGCTACACCTTC. It encodes CASSQGAYYGYTF.

The rearrangement links TRBV28 to TRBJ2-7, with D perhaps matching TRBD1 (5 bases). The CDR3 has 12 amino acids. Germline CDR1 MDHEN, CDR2 SYDVKM. The V gene lost 4 bases and the J gene lost 10 bases, with 14 bases spanning the gap. The CDR3 protein is CASSSMGHSQYF. CDR3 nucleotides: TGTGCCAGCAGTTCCATGGGGCACAGCCAGTACTTC.

The chain is built from TRBV7-8 and TRBJ2-6; 8 bases are shared with TRBD1. CDR1 and CDR2 from the germline V gene are SGHVS and FQNEAQ. CDR3 length: 15 amino acids. Trimming cost V 4 bases and J 4 bases; bases outside gene matches: 3. The CDR3 loop is CASSSRGPGANVLTF. The CDR3 nucleotides read TGTGCCAGCAGCTCCAGGGGGCCCGGGGCCAACGTCCTGACTTTC. The full variable domain, its missing parts supplied by reference TRBV7-8 and TRBJ2-6, is GAGVSQSPRYKVAKRGQDVALRCDPISGHVSLFWYQQALGQGPEFLTYFQNEAQLDKSGLPSDRFFAERPEGSVSTLKIQRTQQEDSAVYLCASSSRGPGANVLTFGAGSRLTVL.

The chain recombines TRBV5-6 with TRBJ1-5, with a possible D match to TRBD1 (5 bases). Trimming stripped 0 bases from V and 7 bases from J, with 11 bases between. Germline assignment: CDR1 SGHDT and CDR2 YYEEEE. The CDR3 runs to 14 residues. CDR3 sequence (DNA): TGTGCCAGCAGCTTGGGGAGGGGTGTACAGCCCCAGCATTTT. This translates into CASSLGRGVQPQHF.

This chain joins TRBV28 and TRBJ2-7; TRBD1 aligns across 10 bases. The J segment lost 2 bases and the V segment lost 5 bases, leaving 3 bases of the junction unmatched. Looked up from germline, CDR1 is MDHEN and CDR2 is SYDVKM. The CDR3 has 14 residues. The CDR3 is CASSPGTGAYEQYF. In nucleotides, the CDR3 is TGTGCCAGCAGTCCCGGGACAGGGGCCTACGAGCAGTACTTC.

The chain is built from TRBV27 and TRBJ2-5; the D gene is possibly TRBD1 (5 bases). The CDR3 is made up of 16 amino acids. Germline CDR1 and CDR2: MNHEY and SMNVEV (reference sequence). Trimming cost V 0 bases and J 5 bases, with 16 bases left between them. CDR3 loop: CASSLSEIGAGETQYF. DNA for the CDR3: TGTGCCAGCAGTTTATCGGAAATAGGGGCCGGGGAGACCCAGTACTTC.

The chain uses TRBV5-1 and TRBJ2-3, with 7 positions matching TRBD2. Germline values: CDR1 SGHRS, CDR2 YFSETQ. The CDR3 has 18 residues. V was pared by 7 bases and J by 0 bases, with 17 bases of the junction left unmatched. CDR3 sequence: CASGRGLAGETSTDTQYF. The CDR3 region has the DNA TGCGCCAGCGGAAGGGGCTTAGCGGGCGAGACTAGCACAGATACGCAGTATTTT.

The chain has TRBV19 and TRBJ2-7; 12 bases are a match to TRBD2. V lost 7 bases, J lost 11 bases, and 9 bases stayed unmatched. The CDR3 is 13 amino acids. Germline V gene lookup returns CDR1 LNHDA and CDR2 SQIVND (reference sequence). The DNA of the CDR3 is TGTGCCAGTACCGAGACTAGCGGGAGCCGAGAGTACTTC. Amino acid sequence: CASTETSGSREYF.